This TCR beta chain was retrieved from a study of early T cells in non-severe SARS-CoV-2 infection. Researchers attached unique molecular identifiers to individual cDNA molecules. TCRdb re-derived calls from the 5' RACE reads in MiXCR, one entry per CDR3 protein. The repertoire holds about 56,000 distinct CDR3 sequences, with about 15% as singletons. The length of the CDR3 is 16 residues. Per germline, CDR1 SGHVS and CDR2 FNYEAQ. The J segment lost 7 bases and the V segment lost 0 bases, leaving 8 bases of the junction unmatched. V usage is TRBV7-6 and J usage is TRBJ2-2; 7 bases are shared with TRBD1. This sample comprised whole blood, obtained at baseline. The sequence came from an adult who was a healthcare worker with PCR-confirmed SARS-CoV-2 infection or an uninfected control (not recorded which). The CDR3 sequence is CASSLAYSGGSGELFF. Written as DNA, the CDR3 is TGTGCCAGCAGCTTAGCGTATTCAGGGGGAAGCGGGGAGCTGTTTTTT.